In this sample, the clone carrying this T cell receptor (beta chain) turned up a few times. The sample belongs to a study of CD8+ T cells in alopecia areata. Sample treatment: oral pan-JAK inhibitor, 5-10 mg twice daily. cDNA reverse transcribed from extracted RNA served as the sequencing template. The repertoire was sequenced with immunoSEQ multiplex PCR; TCRdb's copy has only in-frame clones and lacks some. The sample has about 270,000 clones; 45% to 70% are singletons. CDR3 length equals 14 residues. Germline CDR1 is SGDLS and CDR2 is YYNGEE. Trimming removed 5 bases from V and 2 bases from J, with 13 bases in between.

V usage is TRBV9 and J usage is TRBJ2-5; tentatively, D is TRBD2 (5 bases). The sample in question was CD4+ T cells sorted from blood, obtained at roughly week 53, from a patient treated with tofacitinib. The TCR originated in a human donor with alopecia areata. CDR3 nucleotide sequence: TGTGCCAGCAGTATAGAGACTACACAAGAGACCCAGTACTTC. Its translation is CASSIETTQETQYF.